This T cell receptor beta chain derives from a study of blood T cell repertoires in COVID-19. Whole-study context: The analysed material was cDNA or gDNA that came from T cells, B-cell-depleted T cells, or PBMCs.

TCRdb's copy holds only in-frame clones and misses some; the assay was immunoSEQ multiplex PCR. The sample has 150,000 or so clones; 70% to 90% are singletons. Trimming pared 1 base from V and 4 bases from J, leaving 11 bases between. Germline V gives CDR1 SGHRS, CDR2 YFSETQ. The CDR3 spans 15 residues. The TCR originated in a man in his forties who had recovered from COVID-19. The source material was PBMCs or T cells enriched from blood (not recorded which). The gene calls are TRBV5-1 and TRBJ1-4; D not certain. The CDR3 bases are TGCGCCAGCAGCTTGTCGGGAGAGCTTAATGAAAAACTGTTTTTT. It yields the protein CASSLSGELNEKLFF.